The entry below gives a single T cell receptor beta chain sequence along with its context. Antigen specificity is unknown. TCRdb's copy holds only in-frame clones and misses some; the assay was immunoSEQ multiplex PCR. The repertoire holds 100,000 to 150,000 clones, with roughly 80% as singletons. This entry is derived from a study of identifying expanded T cells in peripheral blood. Study results and caveats: Technical replicates showed approximately 1.2 changed clones; approximately 2 weeks about 16; four weeks 19. Across healthy donors, higher total template counts meant significantly greater roughly 2-week count variance.

The V and J ends lost 3 bases and 4 bases respectively, with 5 bases between them. This CDR3 region has 12 residues. The germline gives CDR1 SGHNT, CDR2 YYREEE (reference sequence). No infections or other immune events were documented during collection. V and J are TRBV5-4 and TRBJ2-1; D call uncertain. Sequencing was carried out using blood. The TCR comes from a person between 18 and 70 years old in good health. CDR3 residues: CASSSAYNEQFF. Here the CDR3 DNA reads TGTGCCAGCAGCTCCGCATACAATGAGCAGTTCTTC.